This note documents a single TCR beta chain sequence. Its matching antigen is unknown. TCRdb ran MiXCR on the 5' RACE reads and lists one entry per CDR3 protein. Of about 720,000 distinct CDR3 sequences listed, less than 10% are singletons. The sample comes from a study of identical twins. The study, taken as a whole, reports: With abundant cord blood beta clonotypes, insertions were fewer; memory repertoires showed no such pattern. Models came in too low on out-of-frame TCR alpha sharing in monozygotic twins. Where out-of-frame alpha sequences were twin-shared, they showed excess low generation probability.

This sample also appeared in a second study, on yellow fever vaccine responses in identical twins.

The sequenced sample consisted of PBMCs. This sequence originates from a woman younger than 35 in good health.

CDR3 coding DNA: TGTGCCAGCAGCTCAACGGGGGGCGATGAGCAGTTCTTC. Residues: CASSSTGGDEQFF. V is TRBV5-6 and J is TRBJ2-1; D may be TRBD2 (7 bases). Germline-derived CDR1 and CDR2 are SGHDT and YYEEEE. CDR3 length: 13 amino acids. Trimming stripped 3 bases from V and 8 bases from J, with 12 bases between.